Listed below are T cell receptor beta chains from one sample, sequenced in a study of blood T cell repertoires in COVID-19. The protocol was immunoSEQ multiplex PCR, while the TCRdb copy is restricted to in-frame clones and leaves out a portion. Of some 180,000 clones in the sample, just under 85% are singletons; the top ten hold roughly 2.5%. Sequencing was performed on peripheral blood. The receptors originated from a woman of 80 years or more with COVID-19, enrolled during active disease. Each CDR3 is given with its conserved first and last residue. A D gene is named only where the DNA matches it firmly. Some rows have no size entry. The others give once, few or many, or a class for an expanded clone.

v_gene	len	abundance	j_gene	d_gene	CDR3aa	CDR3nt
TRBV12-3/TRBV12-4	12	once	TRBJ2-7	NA	CASSLKAVEQYF	TGTGCCAGCAGTTTAAAGGCGGTCGAGCAGTACTTC
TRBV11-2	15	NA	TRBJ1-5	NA	CASSLAPGSNQPQHF	TGTGCCAGCAGCTTAGCCCCCGGTAGCAATCAGCCCCAGCATTTT
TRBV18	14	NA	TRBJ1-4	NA	CASSPPGGNEKLFF	TGTGCCAGCTCACCACCGGGCGGGAATGAAAAACTGTTTTTT
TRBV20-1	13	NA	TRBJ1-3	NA	CSASTPRGNTIYF	TGCAGTGCTAGTACCCCCAGGGGAAACACCATATATTTT
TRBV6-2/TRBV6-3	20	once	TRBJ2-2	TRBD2	CASSYVAKRVLAVNTGELFF	TGTGCCAGCAGTTACGTCGCGAAGCGGGTACTAGCGGTGAACACCGGGGAGCTGTTTTTT
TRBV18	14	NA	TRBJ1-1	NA	CASSPSEAGTEAFF	TGTGCCAGCTCACCAAGTGAGGCGGGCACTGAAGCTTTCTTT
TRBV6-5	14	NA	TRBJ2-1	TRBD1	CASRGTGSYNEQFF	TGTGCCAGCAGGGGGACAGGATCCTACAATGAGCAGTTCTTC
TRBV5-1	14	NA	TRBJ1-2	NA	CASRVGATSNGYTF	TGCGCCAGCAGAGTTGGGGCGACCTCTAATGGTTACACCTTC
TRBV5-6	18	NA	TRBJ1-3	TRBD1	CASSPSPRTGGARNTIYF	TGTGCCAGCAGCCCCTCCCCCCGGACAGGGGGCGCAAGAAACACCATATATTTT
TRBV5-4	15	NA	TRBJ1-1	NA	CASSLAGRGNTEAFF	TGTGCCAGCAGCTTGGCCGGGAGGGGGAACACTGAAGCTTTCTTT
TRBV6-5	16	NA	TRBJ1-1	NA	CASSYSPLGGYTEAFF	TGTGCCAGCAGTTACTCGCCCCTCGGGGGTTACACTGAAGCTTTCTTT
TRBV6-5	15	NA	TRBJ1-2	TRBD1	CASSTDRVYTYGYTF	TGTGCCAGCAGTACAGACAGGGTTTATACCTATGGCTACACCTTC
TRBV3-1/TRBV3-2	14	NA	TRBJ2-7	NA	CASTSDRRSYEQYF	TGTGCCAGCACCTCAGACCGGAGATCCTACGAGCAGTACTTC
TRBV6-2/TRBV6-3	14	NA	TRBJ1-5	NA	CASSYTPQGRTQHF	TGTGCCAGCAGTTACACCCCGCAGGGTAGGACCCAGCATTTT
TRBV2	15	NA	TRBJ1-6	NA	CASSEGGLHNSPLHF	TGTGCCAGCAGTGAAGGGGGACTCCATAATTCACCCCTCCACTTT
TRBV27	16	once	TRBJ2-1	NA	CASSPGSLGAHNEQFF	TGTGCCAGCAGTCCGGGGTCCCTAGGTGCCCACAATGAGCAGTTCTTC
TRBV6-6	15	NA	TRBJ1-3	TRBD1	CASSARDSSGNTIYF	TGTGCCAGCAGTGCTCGGGACAGCTCTGGAAACACCATATATTTT
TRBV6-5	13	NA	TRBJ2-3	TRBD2	CASKLAGTDTQYF	TGTGCCAGCAAGCTAGCGGGCACAGATACGCAGTATTTT
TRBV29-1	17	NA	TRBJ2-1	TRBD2	CSAGGLAGGFSYNEQFF	TGCAGCGCTGGGGGACTAGCGGGAGGCTTCTCCTACAATGAGCAGTTCTTC
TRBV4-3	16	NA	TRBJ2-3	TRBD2	CASSQAAGLEADTQYF	TGCGCCAGCAGCCAAGCCGCCGGACTAGAGGCAGATACGCAGTATTTT
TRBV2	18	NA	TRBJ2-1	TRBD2	CASSKTSGRAPGRNEQFF	TGTGCCAGCAGTAAGACTAGCGGGAGGGCCCCAGGCAGGAATGAGCAGTTCTTC
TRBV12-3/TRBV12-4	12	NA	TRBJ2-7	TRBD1	CASSRDRGLQYF	TGTGCCAGCAGTCGTGACAGGGGGCTGCAGTACTTC
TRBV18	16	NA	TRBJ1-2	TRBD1	CASSQTPGQGFVGYTF	TGTGCCAGCTCACAAACCCCGGGACAGGGTTTCGTTGGCTACACCTTC
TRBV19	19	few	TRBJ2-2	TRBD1	CASSTIRDRGLSNTGELFF	TGTGCCAGTAGTACCATCCGGGACAGGGGACTTTCGAACACCGGGGAGCTGTTTTTT
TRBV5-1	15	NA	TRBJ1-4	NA	CASSLDGQKNEKLFF	TGCGCCAGCAGCTTGGATGGACAGAAAAATGAAAAACTGTTTTTT
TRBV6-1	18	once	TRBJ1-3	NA	CASSGLQVLIVSGNTIYF	TGTGCCAGCAGTGGGTTACAGGTGTTAATAGTCTCTGGAAACACCATATATTTT
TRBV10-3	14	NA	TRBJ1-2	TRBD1	CAIRADRNFYGYTF	TGTGCCATCAGAGCGGACAGGAACTTCTATGGCTACACCTTC
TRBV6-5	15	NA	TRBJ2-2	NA	CASSTEGTLTGELFF	TGTGCCAGCAGTACCGAGGGGACACTCACCGGGGAGCTGTTTTTT
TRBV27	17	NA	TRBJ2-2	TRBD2	CASSLSGLAGGLVELFF	TGTGCCAGCAGTTTATCGGGGCTAGCGGGAGGGCTAGTCGAGCTGTTTTTT
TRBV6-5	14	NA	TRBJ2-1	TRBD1	CASRDRRPYNEQFF	TGTGCCAGCAGGGACAGGAGACCATACAATGAGCAGTTCTTC
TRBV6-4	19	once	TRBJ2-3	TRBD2	CASSDSPTGLAGSTDTQYF	TGTGCCAGCAGTGACTCCCCAACCGGGCTAGCGGGCAGCACAGATACGCAGTATTTT
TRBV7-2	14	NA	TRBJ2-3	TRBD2	CASSRGGSTDTQYF	TGTGCCAGCAGCCGCGGGGGGAGCACAGATACGCAGTATTTT
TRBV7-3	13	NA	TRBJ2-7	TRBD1	CASSLANQGVQYF	TGTGCCAGCAGCTTAGCGAACCAGGGGGTCCAGTACTTC